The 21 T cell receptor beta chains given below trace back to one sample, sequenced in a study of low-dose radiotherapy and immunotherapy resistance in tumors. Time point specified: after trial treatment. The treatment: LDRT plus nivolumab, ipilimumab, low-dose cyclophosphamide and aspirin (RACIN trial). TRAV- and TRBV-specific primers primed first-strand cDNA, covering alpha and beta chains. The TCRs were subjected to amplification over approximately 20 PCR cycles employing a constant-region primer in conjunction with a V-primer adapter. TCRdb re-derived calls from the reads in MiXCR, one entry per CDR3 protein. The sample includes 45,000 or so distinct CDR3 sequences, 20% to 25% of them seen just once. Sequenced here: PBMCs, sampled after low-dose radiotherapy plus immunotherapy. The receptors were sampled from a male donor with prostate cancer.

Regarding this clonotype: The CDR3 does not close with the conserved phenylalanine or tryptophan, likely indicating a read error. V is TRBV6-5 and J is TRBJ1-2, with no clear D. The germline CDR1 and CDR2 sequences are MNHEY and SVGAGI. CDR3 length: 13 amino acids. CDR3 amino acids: CASSETSNDGYTL. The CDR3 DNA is TGTGCCAGCAGCGAGACTAGTAACGATGGCTACACCTTG.

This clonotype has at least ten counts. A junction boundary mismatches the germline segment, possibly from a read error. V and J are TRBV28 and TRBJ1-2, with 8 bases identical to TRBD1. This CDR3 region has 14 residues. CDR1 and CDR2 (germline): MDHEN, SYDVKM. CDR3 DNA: TGTGCCGCCAAGGACAGGGCCTCTAATTATGGCTACACCTTC. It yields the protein CAAKDRASNYGYTF.

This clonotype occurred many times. The CDR3 DNA is TGTGCCAGCAGCTTAGAGGCAGGACAGATAAACACCGGGGAGCTGTTTTTT. It encodes CASSLEAGQINTGELFF. J is TRBJ2-2 and V is TRBV7-8, with a possible D match to TRBD1 (6 bases). In germline, CDR1 is SGHVS, CDR2 FQNEAQ. The CDR3 is 17 amino acids. Trimming removed 1 base at V and 2 bases at J, with 14 bases between.

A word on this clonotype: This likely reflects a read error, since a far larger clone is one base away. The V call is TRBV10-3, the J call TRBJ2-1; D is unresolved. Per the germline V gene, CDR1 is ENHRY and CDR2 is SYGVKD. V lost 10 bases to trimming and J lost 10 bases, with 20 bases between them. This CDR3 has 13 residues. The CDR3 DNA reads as TGTGCCACCTTAGACGGTATTACCTACGAGCAGTTCTTC. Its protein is CATLDGITYEQFF.

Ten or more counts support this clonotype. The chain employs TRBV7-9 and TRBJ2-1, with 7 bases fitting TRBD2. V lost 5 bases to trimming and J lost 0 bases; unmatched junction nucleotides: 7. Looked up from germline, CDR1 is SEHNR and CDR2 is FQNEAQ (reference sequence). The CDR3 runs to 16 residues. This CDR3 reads CASSQNGLVSYNEQFF. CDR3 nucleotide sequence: TGTGCCAGCAGCCAAAATGGACTAGTCTCCTACAATGAGCAGTTCTTC.

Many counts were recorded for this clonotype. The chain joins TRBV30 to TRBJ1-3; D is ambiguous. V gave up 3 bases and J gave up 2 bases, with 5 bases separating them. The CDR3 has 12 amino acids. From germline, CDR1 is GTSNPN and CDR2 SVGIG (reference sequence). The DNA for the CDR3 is TGTGCCTGGAGCGGCACTGGAAACACCATATATTTT. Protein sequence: CAWSGTGNTIYF.

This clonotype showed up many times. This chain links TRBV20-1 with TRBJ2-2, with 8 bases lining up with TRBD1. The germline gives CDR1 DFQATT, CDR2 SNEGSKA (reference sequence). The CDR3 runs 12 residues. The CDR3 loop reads CTPRGLTGELFF. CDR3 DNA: TGCACTCCCAGGGGGCTTACCGGGGAGCTGTTTTTT.

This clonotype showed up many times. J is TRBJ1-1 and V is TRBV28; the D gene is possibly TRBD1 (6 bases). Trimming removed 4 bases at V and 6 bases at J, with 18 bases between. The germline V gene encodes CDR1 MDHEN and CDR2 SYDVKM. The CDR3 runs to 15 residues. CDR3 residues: CASSSEPTGSAEAFF. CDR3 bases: TGTGCCAGCAGTTCCGAACCCACAGGGTCGGCTGAAGCTTTCTTT.

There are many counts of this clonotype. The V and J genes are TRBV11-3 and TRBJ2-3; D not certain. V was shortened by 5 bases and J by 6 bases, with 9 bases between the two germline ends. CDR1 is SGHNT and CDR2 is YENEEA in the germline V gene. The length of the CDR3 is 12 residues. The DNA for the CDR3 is TGTGCCAGCAGCCTCGTAGGGGATACGCAGTATTTT. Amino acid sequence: CASSLVGDTQYF.

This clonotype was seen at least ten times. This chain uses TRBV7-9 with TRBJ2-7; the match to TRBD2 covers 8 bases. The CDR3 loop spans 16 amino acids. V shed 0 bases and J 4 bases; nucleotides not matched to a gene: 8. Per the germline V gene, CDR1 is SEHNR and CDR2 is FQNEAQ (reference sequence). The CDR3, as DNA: TGTGCCAGCAGCTTAGCGCTAGGAGCGGGAGCATACGAGCAGTACTTC. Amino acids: CASSLALGAGAYEQYF. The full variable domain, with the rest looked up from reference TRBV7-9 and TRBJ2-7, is DTGVSQNPRHKITKRGQNVTFRCDPISEHNRLYWYRQTLGQGPEFLTYFQNEAQLEKSRLLSDRFSAERPKGSFSTLEIQRTEQGDSAMYLCASSLALGAGAYEQYFGPGTRLTVT.

The CDR3 reads CASSMLNQPQHF. In nucleotides, the CDR3 is TGTGCCAGTAGTATGTTGAATCAGCCCCAGCATTTT. The chain carries TRBV19 and TRBJ1-5; D gene ambiguous. V gave up 3 bases and J gave up 4 bases, with 4 bases separating them. This CDR3 comprises 12 residues. Germline-derived CDR1 and CDR2 are LNHDA and SQIVND (reference sequence).

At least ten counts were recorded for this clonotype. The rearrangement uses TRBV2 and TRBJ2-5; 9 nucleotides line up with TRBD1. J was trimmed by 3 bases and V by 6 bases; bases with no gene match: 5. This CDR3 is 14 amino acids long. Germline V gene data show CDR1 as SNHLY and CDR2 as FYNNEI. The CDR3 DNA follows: TGTGCCAGCAGGGTGGACAGGGGCGAAGAGACCCAGTACTTC. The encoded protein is CASRVDRGEETQYF. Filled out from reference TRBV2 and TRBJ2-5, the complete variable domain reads EPEVTQTPSHQVTQMGQEVILRCVPISNHLYFYWYRQILGQKVEFLVSFYNNEISEKSEIFDDQFSVERPDGSNFTLKIRSTKLEDSAMYFCASRVDRGEETQYFGPGTRLLVL.

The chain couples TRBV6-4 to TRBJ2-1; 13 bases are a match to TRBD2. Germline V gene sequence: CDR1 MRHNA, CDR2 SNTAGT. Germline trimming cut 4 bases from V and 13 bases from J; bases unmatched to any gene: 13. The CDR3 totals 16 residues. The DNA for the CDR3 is TGTGCCAGCAGTGGGACAGGGACTAGCGGGGCCCCCAATCAGTTCTTC. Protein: CASSGTGTSGAPNQFF.

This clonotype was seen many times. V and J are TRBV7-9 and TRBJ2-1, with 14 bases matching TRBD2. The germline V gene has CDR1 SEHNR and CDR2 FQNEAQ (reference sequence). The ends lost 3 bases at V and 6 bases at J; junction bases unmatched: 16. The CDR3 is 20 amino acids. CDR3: CASSLGGLAGVGHSGNEQFF. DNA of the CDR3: TGTGCCAGCAGCTTGGGGGGACTAGCGGGAGTGGGACATAGTGGCAATGAGCAGTTCTTC. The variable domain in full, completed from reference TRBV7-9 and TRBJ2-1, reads DTGVSQNPRHKITKRGQNVTFRCDPISEHNRLYWYRQTLGQGPEFLTYFQNEAQLEKSRLLSDRFSAERPKGSFSTLEIQRTEQGDSAMYLCASSLGGLAGVGHSGNEQFFGPGTRLTVL.

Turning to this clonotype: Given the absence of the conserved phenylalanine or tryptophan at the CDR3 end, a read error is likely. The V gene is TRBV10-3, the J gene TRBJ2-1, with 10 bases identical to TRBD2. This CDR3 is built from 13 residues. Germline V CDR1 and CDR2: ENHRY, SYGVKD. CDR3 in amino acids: CTMLAGEGNEQFS. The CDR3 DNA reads TGTACCATGCTAGCGGGAGAAGGCAATGAGCAGTTCTCC.

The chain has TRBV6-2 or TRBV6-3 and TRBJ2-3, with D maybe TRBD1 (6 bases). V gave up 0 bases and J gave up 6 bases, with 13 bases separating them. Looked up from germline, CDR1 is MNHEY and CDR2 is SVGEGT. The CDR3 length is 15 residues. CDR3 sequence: CASSYSKAGVDTQYF. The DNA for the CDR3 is TGTGCCAGCAGTTACTCGAAGGCAGGGGTCGATACGCAGTATTTT.

CDR3 bases: TGCGCCAGCAGCCAAGCCGGATTCGGTCCCGGGGGCCGATCCGAAGCCTACGAGCAGTACTTC. Translated: CASSQAGFGPGGRSEAYEQYF. The genes are TRBV4-1 and TRBJ2-7; either TRBD1 or TRBD2 may supply D (6 bases each). V was clipped by 1 base and J by 2 bases, with 30 bases between them. Germline CDR1 and CDR2: MGHRA and YSYEKL. This CDR3 spans 21 amino acids.

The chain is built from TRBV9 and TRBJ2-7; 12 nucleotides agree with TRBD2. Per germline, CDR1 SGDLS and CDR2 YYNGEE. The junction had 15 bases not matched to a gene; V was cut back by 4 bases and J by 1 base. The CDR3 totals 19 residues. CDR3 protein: CASSPRDGSGLAGSYEQYF. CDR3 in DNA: TGTGCCAGCAGCCCCCGGGACGGATCGGGACTAGCGGGTTCCTACGAGCAGTACTTC.

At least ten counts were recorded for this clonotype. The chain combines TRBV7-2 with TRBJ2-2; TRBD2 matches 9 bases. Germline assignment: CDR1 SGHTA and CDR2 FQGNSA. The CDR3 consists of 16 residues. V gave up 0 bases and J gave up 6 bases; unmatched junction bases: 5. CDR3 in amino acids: CASSLAGAGGAGELFF. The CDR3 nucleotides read TGTGCCAGCAGCTTAGCGGGAGCGGGAGGTGCCGGGGAGCTGTTTTTT.

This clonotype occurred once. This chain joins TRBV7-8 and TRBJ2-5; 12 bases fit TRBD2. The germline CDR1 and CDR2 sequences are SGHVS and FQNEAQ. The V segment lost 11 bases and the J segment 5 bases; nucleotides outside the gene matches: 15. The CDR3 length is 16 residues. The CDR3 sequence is CAVTSGSFGIGETQYF. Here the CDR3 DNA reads TGTGCCGTGACTAGCGGGAGTTTTGGTATTGGGGAGACCCAGTACTTC.

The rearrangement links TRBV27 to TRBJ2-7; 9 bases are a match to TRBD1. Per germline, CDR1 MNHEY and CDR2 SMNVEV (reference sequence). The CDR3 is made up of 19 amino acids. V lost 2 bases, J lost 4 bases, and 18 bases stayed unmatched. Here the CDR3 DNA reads TGTGCCAGCAGTTTACCCGGGAGCCAAAGGACAGGGGAGTCGTACGAGCAGTACTTC. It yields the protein CASSLPGSQRTGESYEQYF.